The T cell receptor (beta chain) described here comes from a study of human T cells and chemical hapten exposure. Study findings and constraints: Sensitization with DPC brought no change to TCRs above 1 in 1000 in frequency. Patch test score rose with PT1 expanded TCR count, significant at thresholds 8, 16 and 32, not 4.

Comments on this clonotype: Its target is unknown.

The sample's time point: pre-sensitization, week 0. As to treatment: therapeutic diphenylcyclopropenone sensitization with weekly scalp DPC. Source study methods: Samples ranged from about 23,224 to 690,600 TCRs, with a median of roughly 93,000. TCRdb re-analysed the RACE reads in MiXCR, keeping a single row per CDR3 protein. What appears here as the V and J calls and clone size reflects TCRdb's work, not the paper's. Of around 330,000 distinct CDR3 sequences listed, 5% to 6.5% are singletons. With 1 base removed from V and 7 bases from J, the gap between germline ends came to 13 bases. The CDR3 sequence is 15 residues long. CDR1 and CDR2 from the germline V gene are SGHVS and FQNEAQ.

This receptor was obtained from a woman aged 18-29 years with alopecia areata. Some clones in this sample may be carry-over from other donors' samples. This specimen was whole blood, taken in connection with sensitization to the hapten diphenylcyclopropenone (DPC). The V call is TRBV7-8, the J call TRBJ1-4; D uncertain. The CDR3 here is CASSLGSLASEKLFF. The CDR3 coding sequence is TGTGCCAGCAGCTTAGGCTCCCTCGCTAGTGAAAAACTGTTTTTT. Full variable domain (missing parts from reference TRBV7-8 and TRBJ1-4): GAGVSQSPRYKVAKRGQDVALRCDPISGHVSLFWYQQALGQGPEFLTYFQNEAQLDKSGLPSDRFFAERPEGSVSTLKIQRTQQEDSAVYLCASSLGSLASEKLFFGSGTQLSVL.